The 17 T cell receptor beta chains below all came from one sample that was sequenced in a study of cytomegalovirus exposure and HLA in healthy donors. Primers included in the PCR were 60 Vbeta and 13 Jbeta primers. Clones were read by immunoSEQ multiplex PCR, and TCRdb kept only the in-frame ones, dropping some. Of around 270,000 clones listed, 75% to 85% are singletons. Sequencing was carried out using PBMCs. The receptor source for this set is a girl under 10 years old in good health and CMV-seronegative.

The rearrangement uses TRBV7-3 and TRBJ2-3; 12 bases map to TRBD1. This CDR3 comprises 15 residues. Germline values: CDR1 SGHTA, CDR2 FQGTGA. Trimming at V came to 3 bases and at J to 3 bases, leaving 1 base not matched to a gene. The CDR3 DNA sequence: TGTGCCAGCAGCTTGGGACAGGGGGCAACAGATACGCAGTATTTT. Its protein is CASSLGQGATDTQYF.

The chain combines TRBV19 with TRBJ2-3; no reliable D call. The V end was cut by 1 base, the J end by 4 bases, with 9 bases between. Germline assignment: CDR1 LNHDA and CDR2 SQIVND (reference sequence). The CDR3 loop spans 14 amino acids. CDR3 bases: TGTGCCAGTAGTATAGTTGCCTACTCAGATACGCAGTATTTT. It codes for CASSIVAYSDTQYF.

The chain carries TRBV27 and TRBJ2-7; TRBD1 might be the D (5 bases). This CDR3 region has 15 residues. V was pared by 6 bases and J by 4 bases, with 19 bases between. The germline V gene has CDR1 MNHEY and CDR2 SMNVEV (reference sequence). The CDR3 coding sequence is TGTGCCAGCAGGGGCAGGGCGACACCTGTTTACGAGCAGTACTTC. Its translation: CASRGRATPVYEQYF.

This chain joins TRBV4-1 and TRBJ1-2, with a tentative D call TRBD1 (5 bases). The CDR3 spans 13 residues. Germline loops: CDR1 MGHRA, CDR2 YSYEKL. The ends were cut back, 3 bases at V and 4 bases at J, with 9 bases in the middle. This chain's CDR3 is CASSQRTLYGYTF. DNA for the CDR3: TGCGCCAGCAGCCAGAGGACACTCTATGGCTACACCTTC.

This chain joins TRBV28 and TRBJ1-2; D not resolved. Germline V CDR1 and CDR2: MDHEN, SYDVKM. CDR3 length: 11 amino acids. In DNA form, the CDR3 reads TGTGGGTGTTGGGCCTACTATGGCTACACCTTC. Protein sequence: CGCWAYYGYTF.

The chain joins TRBV6-1 to TRBJ2-3; tentatively, D is TRBD2 (6 bases). Trimming removed 7 bases from V and 3 bases from J, with 17 bases in between. The V gene's germline CDR1 is MNHNS and CDR2 SASEGT. This CDR3 contains 15 residues. CDR3: CASTLSRDFTDTQYF. The CDR3 bases are TGTGCCAGCACTCTAAGCCGGGACTTTACAGATACGCAGTATTTT.

The rearrangement links TRBV19 to TRBJ1-6; possibly TRBD1 for D (5 bases). Germline V gene data show CDR1 as LNHDA and CDR2 as SQIVND (reference sequence). Trimming removed 4 bases from V and 7 bases from J, with 17 bases in between. CDR3 length: 16 amino acids. The CDR3 sequence is CASSNWGTLGNSPLHF. As DNA, the CDR3 is TGTGCCAGTAGTAATTGGGGGACTCTAGGGAATTCACCCCTCCACTTT.

This clone was observed a single time. The V gene is TRBV7-3, the J gene TRBJ1-1; D call uncertain. Between the trimmed V and J ends, which lost 2 bases and 5 bases, there was a span of 9 bases. The CDR3 spans 13 residues. Germline CDR1 is SGHTA and CDR2 is FQGTGA. The CDR3 spells CASSLEVRTEAFF. The CDR3 nucleotides read TGTGCCAGCAGCTTAGAAGTGAGGACTGAAGCTTTCTTT.

V usage is TRBV6-4 and J usage is TRBJ2-1, with TRBD2 identical over 9 bases. The CDR3 runs to 15 residues. CDR1 is MRHNA and CDR2 is SNTAGT in the germline V gene. J gave up 9 bases and V 3 bases, and 9 bases lay outside the gene matches. CDR3 residues: CASSERGGQIREQFF. The CDR3 DNA reads TGTGCCAGCAGTGAGCGGGGGGGCCAAATTCGTGAGCAGTTCTTC.

This clone has more than one count but fewer than ten. The chain uses TRBV28 and TRBJ1-2; a weak D match, TRBD1 (5 bases). Germline V gene data show CDR1 as MDHEN and CDR2 as SYDVKM. This CDR3 is 14 amino acids long. V was pared by 5 bases and J by 2 bases, with 12 bases between. The CDR3 loop is CASSPDTANYGYTF. CDR3 DNA: TGTGCCAGCAGTCCGGACACCGCAAACTATGGCTACACCTTC.

The V and J genes are TRBV11-2 and TRBJ2-1, with a possible D match to TRBD2 (5 bases). Germline CDR1 reads SGHAT; CDR2 reads FQNNGV. The CDR3 contains 13 residues. V was pared by 4 bases and J by 12 bases, with 16 bases between. CDR3 DNA sequence: TGTGCCAGCAGCTCAGTTTGGCGGGTGGGGCAGTTCTTC. Translated, it gives CASSSVWRVGQFF.

The V gene is TRBV18, the J gene TRBJ1-4; D is unclear. V was shortened by 3 bases and J by 8 bases, with 19 bases between the two germline ends. The CDR3 contains 16 residues. Germline CDR1 is KGHSH and CDR2 is LQKENI. The CDR3 reads CASSPPGGGMLEKLFF. The CDR3 DNA is TGTGCCAGCTCACCCCCCGGTGGAGGGATGTTGGAAAAACTGTTTTTT.

V usage is TRBV10-1 and J usage is TRBJ2-7; TRBD1 might be the D (5 bases). V lost 6 bases to trimming and J lost 1 base, with 10 bases between them. CDR1 is WNHNN and CDR2 is SYGVQD in the germline V gene (reference sequence). The CDR3 covers 13 residues. The CDR3 bases are TGCGCCAGCAGAGGACACGGGTCCTACGAGCAGTACTTC. This sequence encodes CASRGHGSYEQYF.

The chain combines TRBV6-5 with TRBJ1-3, with D hard to call. The CDR3 has 16 amino acids. CDR1 and CDR2 from the germline V gene are MNHEY and SVGAGI. V lost 0 bases to trimming and J lost 2 bases, with 11 bases between them. CDR3: CASSYSMLGAGNTIYF. For the CDR3, the DNA is TGTGCCAGCAGTTACTCCATGTTGGGAGCTGGAAACACCATATATTTT.

This chain connects TRBV27 to TRBJ2-7, with D possibly TRBD2 on 5 matching bases. CDR3 length equals 16 residues. V lost 5 bases and J 2 bases, leaving 19 bases between the germline ends. Germline-derived CDR1 and CDR2 are MNHEY and SMNVEV (reference sequence). CDR3 DNA: TGTGCCAGCAGTCCCCCCCGAGGGCCAGGAACCTACGAGCAGTACTTC. This gives the protein CASSPPRGPGTYEQYF.

The J gene is TRBJ2-1, the V gene TRBV10-3, with TRBD1 as a possible D gene (7 bases). The CDR3 is 14 amino acids. V was cut by 6 bases and J by 5 bases, with 14 bases left in between. Germline CDR1 is ENHRY and CDR2 is SYGVKD. The CDR3 protein is CAIREGASNNEQFF. The CDR3 DNA sequence: TGTGCCATCAGGGAGGGGGCTTCTAACAATGAGCAGTTCTTC.

V is TRBV5-8 and J is TRBJ1-5; 7 nucleotides align to TRBD1. Losses at the gene ends were 10 bases for V and 7 bases for J; bases not matched to a gene: 14. Germline V gene data show CDR1 as SGHTS and CDR2 as YDEGEE. This CDR3 is built from 14 residues. CDR3 sequence: CAGKPRTGRQPQHF. The CDR3 nucleotides read TGTGCCGGAAAGCCCCGGACAGGTCGGCAGCCCCAGCATTTT.